This paragraph covers one TCR beta chain sequence. Its antigen remains undetermined. No qualities accompany the bases; no much larger clone lies one base away. The germline V gene provides CDR1 SGHTA and CDR2 FQGTGA. The CDR3 sequence holds 13 residues, the cysteine and phenylalanine included. Left in the record is the CDR3 DNA by itself, 39 bases read in frame from the first base. Trimming at the junction amounts to 1 base on V and 6 bases on J, and the germline ends lie 6 bases apart. The record originates from a study of cytomegalovirus exposure and HLA in healthy donors (dated by TCRdb to about 2017). Regarding the research as a whole: An earlier analysis of approximately 600 of the donors reported 250 to 350 Gb of sequence data and roughly 110 million unique TCR beta sequences from about 200 million T cells. Alongside the repertoire data, information on donor age, sex, ethnicity and CMV serostatus was compiled. A few DR-DQ haplotypes were treated as single units for association and clustering because of strong linkage in the cohort. All discovery cohort repertoires had been generated using a single sequencing platform. A later analysis re-examined previously published TCR beta repertoires from around 670 donors and added high-resolution HLA genotyping to investigate patterns of TCR occurrence. An early release that covered about 640 HLA-typed donors contained around 330 gigabases of sequencing data and tens of millions of unique TCR sequences. A separate validation cohort of 90 to 150 different subjects was used in addition to the roughly 670-subject first cohort. The later analysis used no new phenotypic data to find candidate immune exposures, relying instead on TCR beta sequences and their occurrence across donors. To decide whether each TCR beta V gene segment behaved as functional or pseudogenic, an earlier analysis of approximately 600 of the donors relied on high-throughput TCR beta sequencing. Typing coverage varied by locus: roughly 629-640 donors for A, B, C, DRB1 and DQB1; approximately 500 for DQA1; over 600 for DPA1; fewer than 480 for DPB1. The study used immunosequencing to profile the T cell repertoires of several hundred subjects and linked those repertoires to cytomegalovirus serostatus. The study aimed to test whether cataloging public T cell receptors could reveal signatures of past pathogen exposure. Genome-wide SNP genotypes for about 65% of the roughly 670 donors were used in a later genetic analysis, which treated that subset as a discovery cohort. Across roughly 420 genotyped donors of the cohort, an average of about 240,000 unique TCR beta nucleotide sequences per donor were sequenced, and 15% to 20% of those sequences were non-productive. Both class I and class II loci were covered by HLA typing, at four-digit resolution. The study combined high-throughput TCR immunosequencing, statistical association of individual TCRs with disease status, and machine learning to predict cytomegalovirus infection status. Of the roughly 430 genotyped donors, around 81% fell in the genetic ancestry cluster associated with self-reported Caucasian donors. Overall results and qualifications from the work: An association between a missense DCLRE1C variant and V-gene and J-gene trimming of TCR beta chains was found in a later genetic analysis and replicated in an independent cohort. In this cohort, only TCR beta chains were sequenced, and detectable features were limited by the absence of alpha or paired-chain data. In a later analysis, several top co-occurrence clusters were reported to appear linked to parvovirus B19, influenza, CMV and Epstein-Barr virus. The study listed approximately 150 TCR beta chains as associated with cytomegalovirus. In both the original and validation cohorts, the classifier was reported to diagnose cytomegalovirus status with high specificity and sensitivity. In vitro tests confirmed that a few of the cytomegalovirus-associated TCR beta chains recognize cytomegalovirus antigens. The presence/absence analyses assumed that sequencing depth was roughly uniform across donors, and that assumption may not be true. According to a later analysis, most CMV-associated TCR beta chains appeared to be HLA-restricted, and the HLA associations seemed to be driven largely by CMV exposure. Correlated functional status among segregating V segments might reflect linkage disequilibrium, but an unknown experimental factor could not be ruled out. Because the 87-base-pair reads could not distinguish some IMGT-functional V segments, including TRBV6-2 and TRBV6-3, those segments were excluded. A later analysis found that TCR association rates varied across HLA loci, with DRB1 alleles showing the most associated TCRs and HLA-C alleles the fewest. CMV serostatus was the only immune exposure information available for the cohort. Across donors, most TCR sequences were observed very rarely, whereas some public TCRs were present in many individuals. Because some donors lacked HLA typing at each locus, the association tests relied only on the typed subset. A further reported finding was that TCR beta sequences accurately predicted the HLA-A and HLA-B alleles for most subjects in the first cohort. Broadly in line with IMGT annotations, most TCR beta V segments showed up in productive rearrangements about 87% or about 30% of the time in an earlier analysis of 587 of the donors. The earlier analysis of nearly 600 of the donors excluded over 15 rarely observed V segments, including chromosome 9 orphons, because counts were too low. Compared with equally common non-associated chains, HLA-associated TCR beta chains in a later analysis were more clonally expanded and had lower generation probabilities. When HLA alleles, especially DR and DQ, strongly co-occurred, attributing TCR associations to individual alleles was difficult. Compared with the 666-donor mean, donors in an Asian-associated ancestry cluster had fewer N-insertions in productive TCRs, according to a later genetic analysis. At a false discovery rate of 0.05, a later analysis linked under 20,000 TCR beta sequences to specific HLA alleles. According to the authors, the approach could potentially be generalized to other disease states and immunological phenotypes. A group of highly shared sequence variants was considered likely to be a technical artifact of the sequencing pipeline.

The cohort was made up of under 800 healthy bone marrow donors. At the time of sampling, all cohort members were nominally healthy, though unrecorded immune exposures were likely present. The donor was CMV seropositive and was included in the group of 250 to 300 seropositive cohort members. A peripheral blood sample was provided by each donor, and peripheral blood mononuclear cells were used for TCR beta sequencing. The Qiagen DNeasy Blood Extraction Kit was used to extract genomic DNA from the blood cell samples. Library method: the immunoSEQ multiplex PCR assay. A mixture of 60 forward primers for TCR Vbeta segments and 13 reverse primers for TCR Jbeta segments was used in the multiplex PCR. Amplification of the CDR3 region of rearranged TCR beta genes was performed with a multiplex PCR assay on genomic DNA. On the Illumina HiSeq System, the amplified TCR beta libraries were sequenced as 87-base-pair reads. As for how the authors treated the data: In a later analysis, tens of millions of unique TCR beta chains were counted across the roughly 700 repertoires, and about 9.9 million of these chains were shared by at least two donors. A nearest-neighbor algorithm error-corrected the raw reads and collapsed the reads into unique sequences, merging closely related sequences to remove PCR and sequencing errors. V, D and J gene segments were assigned by aligning CDR3 sequences to IMGT reference sequences. Each retained sequence needed at least a six-nucleotide match to both a V gene segment and a J gene segment. A rearrangement was called productive if the CDR3 had no stop codons and remained in frame with V and J, and every other rearrangement was called non-productive. CDR3 was defined according to IMGT convention as the region running from the second conserved V-encoded cysteine to the conserved J-encoded phenylalanine. In an earlier analysis of more than 550 of the donors, sequences lacking an unambiguous match to a single V gene segment were excluded. An earlier analysis of under 750 of the donors called V segments functional above 56.7% productive rearrangements and segregating when the between-donor standard deviation exceeded 5%. A statistical classification framework was built to diagnose cytomegalovirus status from the catalog of TCR beta chain sequences. In a later analysis, V and J genes were assigned by comparing TCR nucleotide sequences against IMGT/GENE-DB human TR gene sequences. A later analysis assigned CDR3 sequences and most-parsimonious VDJ recombination scenarios with the TCRdist pipeline. In a later analysis, each TCR beta chain was defined by its CDR3 amino acid sequence together with its V-gene family, and reads lacking a unique V-gene family were excluded. A later analysis removed 550 to 650 highly shared, low-generation-probability nucleotide sequences to deal with suspected cross-contamination and a sequencing artifact. In a later analysis, a clonal expansion index was calculated for each public chain from normalized within-repertoire ranks of inferred template counts. In a later analysis, generation probabilities were computed using a VDJ recombination model fitted to out-of-frame rearrangements, and the results were checked against IGoR. In a later analysis, TCR-TCR, TCR-HLA and TCR-CMV co-occurrence was scored with hypergeometric tests, and a repertoire-size bias correction was applied to TCR pairs. A later analysis estimated false discovery rates by permuting HLA or CMV assignments 20 times. In a later analysis, co-occurring TCRs were grouped using DBSCAN, with TCRdist sequence similarity added in when clustering inside HLA-allele-positive subsets. Repertoires with fewer than 30,000 or more than 120,000 public chains, plus five repertoires with anomalous nucleotide sharing, were excluded from co-occurrence clustering. The table comes from immuneACCESS by way of TCRdb, which keeps in-frame sequences with V and J called. Part of the clones is missing from these tables; in studies checked, under half for an unresolved V gene and the rest for unknown reasons. The V and J calls and clone size were taken over from that table, and D and trimming were inferred from the DNA. The sample table lists approximately 190,000 clones, over 75% of them with a count of one. The top ten hold 6.3% of the sample.

The rearranged segments are TRBV7-3 and TRBJ2-2; no D gene can be assigned with confidence. This clonotype was obtained from a man between 40 and 49 years old in good health and CMV-seropositive. What was sequenced was PBMCs. The DNA is as follows: TGTGCCAGCAGCTTAAATCTTCCCGGGGAGCTGTTTTTT. This yields the protein CASSLNLPGELFF.